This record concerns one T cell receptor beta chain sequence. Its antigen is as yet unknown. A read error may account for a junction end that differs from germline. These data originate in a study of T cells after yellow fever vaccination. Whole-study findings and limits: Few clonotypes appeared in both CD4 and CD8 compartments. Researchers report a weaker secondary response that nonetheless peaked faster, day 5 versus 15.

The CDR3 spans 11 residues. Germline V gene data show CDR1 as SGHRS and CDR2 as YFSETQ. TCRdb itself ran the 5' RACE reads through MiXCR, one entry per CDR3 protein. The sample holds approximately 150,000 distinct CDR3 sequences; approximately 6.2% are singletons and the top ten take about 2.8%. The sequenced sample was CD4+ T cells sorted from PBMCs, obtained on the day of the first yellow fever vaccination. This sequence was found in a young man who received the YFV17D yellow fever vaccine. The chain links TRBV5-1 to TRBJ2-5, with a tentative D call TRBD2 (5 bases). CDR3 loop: CASREEETRYF. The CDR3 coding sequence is TGCGCCAGCAGGGAGGAGGAGACCCGGTACTTC.